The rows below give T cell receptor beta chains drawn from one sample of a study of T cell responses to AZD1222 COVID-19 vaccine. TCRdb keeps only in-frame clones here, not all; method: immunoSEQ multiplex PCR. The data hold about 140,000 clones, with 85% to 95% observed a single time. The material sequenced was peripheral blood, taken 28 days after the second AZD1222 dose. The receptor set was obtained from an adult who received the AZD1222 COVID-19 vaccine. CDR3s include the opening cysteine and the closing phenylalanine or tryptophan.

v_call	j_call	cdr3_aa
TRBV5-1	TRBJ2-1	CASSLTAWGNEQFF
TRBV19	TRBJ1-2	CASTWTGGGGYTF
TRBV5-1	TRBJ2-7	CASSLLVTSSYEQYF
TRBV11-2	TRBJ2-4	CASSLFEGRGNIQYF
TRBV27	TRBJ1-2	CASRPTGGRGGYTF
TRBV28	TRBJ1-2	CASSTSDRGYGYTF
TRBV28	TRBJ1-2	CASSFDYGYTF
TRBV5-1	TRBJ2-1	CASSLAMGGMNNEQFF
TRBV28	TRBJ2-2	CATPGSSAGELFF
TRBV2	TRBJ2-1	CASRRPTPGYNEQFF
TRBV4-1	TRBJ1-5	CASSHERRDSQHF
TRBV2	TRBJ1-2	CASSETQGNYGYTF
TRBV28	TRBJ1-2	CASSTANYGYTF
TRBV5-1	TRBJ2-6	CASSLFPGSSSTANVLTF
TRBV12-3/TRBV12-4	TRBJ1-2	CASSGGGSGGYTF
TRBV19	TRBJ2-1	CASSIGINNEQFF
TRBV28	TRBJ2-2	CASSRTPGELFF
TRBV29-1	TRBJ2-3	CSAGGLPGDTDTQYF
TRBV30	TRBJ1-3	CAWSRGTTSGNTIYF
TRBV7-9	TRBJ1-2	CASSYGTGGALNYGYTF
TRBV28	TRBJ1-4	CASSGHRAEKLFF
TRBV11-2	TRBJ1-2	CASSPSRGGGYTF
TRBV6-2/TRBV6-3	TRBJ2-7	CASSYPLGRGAPGLYEQYF
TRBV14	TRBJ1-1	CASSQGVRYTEAFF
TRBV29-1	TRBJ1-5	CSASTGSGNQPQHF
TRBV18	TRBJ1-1	CASSPGPQGTEAFF
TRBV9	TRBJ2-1	CASSRTYNEQFF
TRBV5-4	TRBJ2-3	CASSLAGTQKFTDTQYF
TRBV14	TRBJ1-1	CASSQDYDRGVTEAFF
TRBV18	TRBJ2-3	CASSPSIDRGADTQYF
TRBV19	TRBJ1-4	CASSIKLRDRTFSGEKLFF
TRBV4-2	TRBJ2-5	CASSQGSPSAIAAQYF
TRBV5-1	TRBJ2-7	CASSSTQGAGEQYF
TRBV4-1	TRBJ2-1	CASSQVQDSYNEQFF
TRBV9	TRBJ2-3	CASTRATGRTDTQYF
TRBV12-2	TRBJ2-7	CASRRSGRVCSYEQYF
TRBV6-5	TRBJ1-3	CASSYFGTGGNTIYF
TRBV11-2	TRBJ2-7	CASSLNYEQYF
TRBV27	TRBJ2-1	CASSSRREQFF
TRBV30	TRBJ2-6	CAWSVSRYDRVPPGANVLTF
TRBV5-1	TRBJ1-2	CASSRDRGNYGYTF
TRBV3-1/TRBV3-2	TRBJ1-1	CASSYGTLEAFF
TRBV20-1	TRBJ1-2	CSLGTHYGYTF
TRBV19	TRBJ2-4	CASSYGQGLYPYF